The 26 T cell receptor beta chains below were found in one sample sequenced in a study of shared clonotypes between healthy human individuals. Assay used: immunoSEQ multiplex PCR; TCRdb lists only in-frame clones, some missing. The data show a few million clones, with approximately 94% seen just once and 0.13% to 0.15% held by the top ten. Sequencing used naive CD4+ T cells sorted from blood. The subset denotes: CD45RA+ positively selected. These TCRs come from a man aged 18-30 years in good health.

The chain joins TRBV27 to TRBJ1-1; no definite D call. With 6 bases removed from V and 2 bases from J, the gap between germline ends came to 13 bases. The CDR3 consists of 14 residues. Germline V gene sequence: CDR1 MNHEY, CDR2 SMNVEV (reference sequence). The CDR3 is CASRYSTPNTEAFF. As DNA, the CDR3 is TGTGCCAGCAGATACTCAACACCCAACACTGAAGCTTTCTTT.

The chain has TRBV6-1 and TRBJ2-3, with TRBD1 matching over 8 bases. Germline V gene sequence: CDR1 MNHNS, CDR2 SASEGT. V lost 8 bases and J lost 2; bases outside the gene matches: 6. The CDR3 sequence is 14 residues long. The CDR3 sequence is CASRTGWTTDTQYF. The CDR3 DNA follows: TGTGCCAGCCGGACAGGGTGGACCACAGATACGCAGTATTTT.

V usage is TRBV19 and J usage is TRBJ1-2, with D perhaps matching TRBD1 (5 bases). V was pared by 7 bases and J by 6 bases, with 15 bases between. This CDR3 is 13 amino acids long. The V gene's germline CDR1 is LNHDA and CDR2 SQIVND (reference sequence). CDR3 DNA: TGTGCCAGTACCAAGGGGATTTCAGATGGCTACACCTTC. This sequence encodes CASTKGISDGYTF.

CDR3 nucleotides: TGTGCCAGCGACCAGAGCTCCTATAATTCACCCCTCCACTTT. This encodes CASDQSSYNSPLHF. V gene TRBV6-1 combines with J gene TRBJ1-6; D remains ambiguous. The CDR3 extends over 14 amino acids. V lost 8 bases to trimming and J lost 0 bases, with 8 bases between them. Germline CDR1 reads MNHNS; CDR2 reads SASEGT.

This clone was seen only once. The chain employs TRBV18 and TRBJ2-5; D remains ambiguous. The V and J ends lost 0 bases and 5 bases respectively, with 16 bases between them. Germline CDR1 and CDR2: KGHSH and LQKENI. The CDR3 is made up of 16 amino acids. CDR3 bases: TGTGCCAGCTCACCACCGGTAGGCACCCGGGCGGAGACCCAGTACTTC. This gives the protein CASSPPVGTRAETQYF.

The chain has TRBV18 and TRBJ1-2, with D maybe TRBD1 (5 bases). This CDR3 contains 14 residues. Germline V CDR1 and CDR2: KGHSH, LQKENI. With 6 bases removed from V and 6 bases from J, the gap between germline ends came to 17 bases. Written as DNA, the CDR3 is TGTGCCAGCTCCCCCGGTATCGAGGGGCATGGCTACACCTTC. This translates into CASSPGIEGHGYTF.

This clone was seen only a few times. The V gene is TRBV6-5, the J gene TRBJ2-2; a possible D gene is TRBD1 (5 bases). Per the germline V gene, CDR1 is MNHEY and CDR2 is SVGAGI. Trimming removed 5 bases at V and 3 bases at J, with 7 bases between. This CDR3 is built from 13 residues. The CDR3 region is CASSRQYTGELFF. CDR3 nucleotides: TGTGCCAGCAGTCGACAGTACACCGGGGAGCTGTTTTTT.

CDR3 protein: CASSPYPGQEDNYGYTF. CDR3 in DNA: TGTGCCAGCAGCCCATACCCCGGACAGGAGGATAACTATGGCTACACCTTC. V is TRBV7-6 and J is TRBJ1-2; 7 nucleotides line up with TRBD1. The junction had 13 bases not matched to a gene; V was cut back by 5 bases and J by 1 base. CDR1 is SGHVS and CDR2 is FNYEAQ in the germline V gene. CDR3 length: 17 residues.

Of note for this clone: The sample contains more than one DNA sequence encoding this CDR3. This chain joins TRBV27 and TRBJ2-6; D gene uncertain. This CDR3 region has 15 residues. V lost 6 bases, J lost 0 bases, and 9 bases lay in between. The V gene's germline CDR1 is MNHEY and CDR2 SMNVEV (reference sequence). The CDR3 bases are TGTGCCAGCAGCCCCCAAATCTCTGGGGCCAACGTCCTGACTTTC. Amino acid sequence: CASSPQISGANVLTF. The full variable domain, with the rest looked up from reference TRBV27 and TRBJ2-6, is EAQVTQNPRYLITVTGKKLTVTCSQNMNHEYMSWYRQDPGLGLRQIYYSMNVEVTDKGDVPEGYKVSRKEKRNFPLILESPSPNQTSLYFCASSPQISGANVLTFGAGSRLTVL.

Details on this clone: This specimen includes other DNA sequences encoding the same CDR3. The CDR3 here is CASSPDSNYGYTF. The CDR3 nucleotides read TGTGCCAGCAGCCCGGACAGTAACTATGGCTACACCTTC. The chain joins TRBV7-2 to TRBJ1-2; maybe TRBD1 (6 bases). With 5 bases removed from V and 1 base from J, the gap between germline ends came to 8 bases. Germline lookup yields CDR1 SGHTA and CDR2 FQGNSA. This CDR3 has 13 residues.

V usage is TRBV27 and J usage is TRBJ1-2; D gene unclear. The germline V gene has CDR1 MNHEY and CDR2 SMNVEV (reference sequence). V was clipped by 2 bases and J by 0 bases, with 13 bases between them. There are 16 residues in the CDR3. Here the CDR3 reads CASSLGPREANYGYTF. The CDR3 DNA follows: TGTGCCAGCAGTTTAGGGCCCCGGGAAGCTAACTATGGCTACACCTTC.

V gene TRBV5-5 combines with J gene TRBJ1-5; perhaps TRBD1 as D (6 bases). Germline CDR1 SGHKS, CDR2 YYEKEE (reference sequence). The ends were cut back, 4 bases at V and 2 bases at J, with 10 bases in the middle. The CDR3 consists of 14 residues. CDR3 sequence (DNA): TGTGCCAGCAGCCCGGACAGAGGCAATCAGCCCCAGCATTTT. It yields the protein CASSPDRGNQPQHF.

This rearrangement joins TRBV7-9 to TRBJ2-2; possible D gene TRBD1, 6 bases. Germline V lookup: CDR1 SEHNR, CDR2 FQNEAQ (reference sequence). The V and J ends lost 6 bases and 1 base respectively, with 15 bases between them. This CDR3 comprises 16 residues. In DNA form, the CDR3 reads TGTGCCAGCAGTTTCAGGGGATGGGAGAACACCGGGGAGCTGTTTTTT. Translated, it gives CASSFRGWENTGELFF. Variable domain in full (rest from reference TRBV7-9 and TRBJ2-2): DTGVSQNPRHKITKRGQNVTFRCDPISEHNRLYWYRQTLGQGPEFLTYFQNEAQLEKSRLLSDRFSAERPKGSFSTLEIQRTEQGDSAMYLCASSFRGWENTGELFFGEGSRLTVL.

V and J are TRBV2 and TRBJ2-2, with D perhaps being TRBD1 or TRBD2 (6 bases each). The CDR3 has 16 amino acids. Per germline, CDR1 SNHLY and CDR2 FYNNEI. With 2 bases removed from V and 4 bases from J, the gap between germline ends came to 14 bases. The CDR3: CASSERGPRTTGELFF. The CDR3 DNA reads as TGTGCCAGCAGTGAACGGGGGCCGCGGACCACCGGGGAGCTGTTTTTT.

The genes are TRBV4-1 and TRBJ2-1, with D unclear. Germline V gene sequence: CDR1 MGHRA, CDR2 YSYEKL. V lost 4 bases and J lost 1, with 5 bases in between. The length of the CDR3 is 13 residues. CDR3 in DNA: TGCGCCAGCAGCCGAATATCCTACAATGAGCAGTTCTTC. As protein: CASSRISYNEQFF.

The CDR3 DNA reads TGTGCCAGCTCACACGGGACAGGGGACTATGGCTACACCTTC. It codes for CASSHGTGDYGYTF. The rearrangement joins TRBV18 to TRBJ1-2, with 10 bases identical to TRBD1. Per the germline V gene, CDR1 is KGHSH and CDR2 is LQKENI. V shed 4 bases, J shed 3 bases, and the junction held 2 bases outside the gene matches. This CDR3 is built from 14 residues.

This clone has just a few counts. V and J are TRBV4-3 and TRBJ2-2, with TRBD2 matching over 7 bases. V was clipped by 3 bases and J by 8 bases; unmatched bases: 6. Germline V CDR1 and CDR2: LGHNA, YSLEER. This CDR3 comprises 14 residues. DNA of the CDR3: TGCGCCAGCAGCCAGACTAGCTTCCCAGGGGAGCTGTTTTTT. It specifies CASSQTSFPGELFF.

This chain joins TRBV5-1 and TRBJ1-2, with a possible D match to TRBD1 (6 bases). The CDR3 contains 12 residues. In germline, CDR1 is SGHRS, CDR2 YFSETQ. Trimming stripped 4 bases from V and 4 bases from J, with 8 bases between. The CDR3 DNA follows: TGCGCCAGCAGCCCAGGGGCCTATGGCTACACCTTC. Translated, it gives CASSPGAYGYTF. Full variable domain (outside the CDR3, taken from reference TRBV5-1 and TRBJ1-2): KAGVTQTPRYLIKTRGQQVTLSCSPISGHRSVSWYQQTPGQGLQFLFEYFSETQRNKGNFPGRFSGRQFSNSRSEMNVSTLELGDSALYLCASSPGAYGYTFGSGTRLTVV.

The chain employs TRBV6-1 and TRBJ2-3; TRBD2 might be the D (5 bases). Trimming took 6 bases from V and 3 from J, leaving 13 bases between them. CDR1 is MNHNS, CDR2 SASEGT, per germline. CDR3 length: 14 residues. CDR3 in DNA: TGTGCCAGCAGCACGTCGGGAAAGACAGATACGCAGTATTTT. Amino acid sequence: CASSTSGKTDTQYF.

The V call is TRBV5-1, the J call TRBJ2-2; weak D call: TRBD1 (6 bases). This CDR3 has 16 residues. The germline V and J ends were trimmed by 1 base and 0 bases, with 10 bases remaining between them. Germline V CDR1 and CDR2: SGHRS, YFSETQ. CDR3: CASSLRGQTNTGELFF. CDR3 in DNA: TGCGCCAGCAGCTTGAGAGGACAGACGAACACCGGGGAGCTGTTTTTT.

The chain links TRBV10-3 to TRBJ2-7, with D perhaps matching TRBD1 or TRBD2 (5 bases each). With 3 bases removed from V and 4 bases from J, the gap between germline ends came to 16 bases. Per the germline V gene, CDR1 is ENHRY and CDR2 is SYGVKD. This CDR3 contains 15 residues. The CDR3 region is CAISDRDLRAYEQYF. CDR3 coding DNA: TGTGCCATCAGTGATAGGGACCTGAGGGCTTACGAGCAGTACTTC.

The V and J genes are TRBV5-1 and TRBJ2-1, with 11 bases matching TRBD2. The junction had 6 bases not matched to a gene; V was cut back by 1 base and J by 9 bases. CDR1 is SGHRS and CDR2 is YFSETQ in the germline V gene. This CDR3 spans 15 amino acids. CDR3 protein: CASSLSLAGGGEQFF. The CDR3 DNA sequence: TGCGCCAGCAGCTTGAGCCTAGCGGGGGGCGGTGAGCAGTTCTTC.

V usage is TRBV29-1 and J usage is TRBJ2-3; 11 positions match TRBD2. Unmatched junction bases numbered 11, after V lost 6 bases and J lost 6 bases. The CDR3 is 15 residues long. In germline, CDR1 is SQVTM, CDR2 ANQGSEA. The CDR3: CSVSGTSGGLDTQYF. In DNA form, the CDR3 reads TGCAGCGTGTCCGGGACTAGCGGTGGTTTGGATACGCAGTATTTT.

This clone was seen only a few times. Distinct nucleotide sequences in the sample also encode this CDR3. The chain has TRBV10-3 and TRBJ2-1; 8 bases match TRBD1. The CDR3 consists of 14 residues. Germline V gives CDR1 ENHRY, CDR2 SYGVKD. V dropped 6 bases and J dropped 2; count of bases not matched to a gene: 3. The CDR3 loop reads CAISRQGTYNEQFF. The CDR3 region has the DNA TGTGCCATCAGCAGACAGGGGACCTACAATGAGCAGTTCTTC.

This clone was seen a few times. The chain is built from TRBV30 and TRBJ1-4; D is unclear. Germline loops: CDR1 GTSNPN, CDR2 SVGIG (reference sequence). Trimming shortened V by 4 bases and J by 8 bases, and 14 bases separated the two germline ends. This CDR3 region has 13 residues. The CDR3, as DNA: TGTGCCTGGACCTCCCCAATTCGGGAAAAACTGTTTTTT. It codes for CAWTSPIREKLFF.

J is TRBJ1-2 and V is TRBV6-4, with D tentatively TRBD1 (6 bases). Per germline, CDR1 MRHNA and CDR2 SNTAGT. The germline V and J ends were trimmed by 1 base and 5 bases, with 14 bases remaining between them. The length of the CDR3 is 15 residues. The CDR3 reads CASSDWGAMGYGYTF. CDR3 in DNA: TGTGCCAGCAGTGACTGGGGGGCGATGGGATATGGCTACACCTTC.